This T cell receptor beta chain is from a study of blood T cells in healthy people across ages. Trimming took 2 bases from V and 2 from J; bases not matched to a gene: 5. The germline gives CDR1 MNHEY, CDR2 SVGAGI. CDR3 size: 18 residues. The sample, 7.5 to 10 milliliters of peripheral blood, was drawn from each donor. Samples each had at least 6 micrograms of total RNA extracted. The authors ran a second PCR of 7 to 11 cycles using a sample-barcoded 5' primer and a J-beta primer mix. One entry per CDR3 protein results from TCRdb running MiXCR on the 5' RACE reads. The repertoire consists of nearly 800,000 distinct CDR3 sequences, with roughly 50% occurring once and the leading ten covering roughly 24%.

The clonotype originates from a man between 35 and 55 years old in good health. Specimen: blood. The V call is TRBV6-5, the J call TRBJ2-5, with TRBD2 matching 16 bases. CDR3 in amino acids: CASSYLGLAGGDQETQYF. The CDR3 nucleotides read TGTGCCAGCAGTTACCTGGGACTAGCGGGGGGGGATCAAGAGACCCAGTACTTC.